Described below is a single T cell receptor (beta chain) sequence and its context. The antigen it recognizes is unknown. There are no base qualities to consult, and no much larger clone falls within one base. The source of the sample is a study of identical twins (dated by TCRdb to 2016 to 2017). Regarding the study in general: To test whether fetal clonotypes persist, the study used deep sequencing on TCR alpha and beta repertoires from monozygotic twins, unrelated adults of various ages, and cord blood. Replicate twin experiments were performed at different times using different library preparation protocols to rule out contamination. The paper as a whole reports these results and caveats: Abundant cord blood beta clonotypes carried fewer insertions; young adult naive repertoires showed a weaker similar trend, while memory repertoires showed none. Compared with coincidental sharing between unrelated individuals, an excess of low generation-probability sequences was observed among out-of-frame TCR alpha sequences shared between twins. Because the same donors could not be followed over many years, conclusions were based on cross-sectional statistical analysis. Invariant T cells such as MAIT and iNKT could partly confound zero-insertion analyses, though diverse VJ usage argued against this for most clonotypes. In monozygotic twins, recombination models systematically underestimated out-of-frame TCR alpha sharing, but the models matched the sharing seen between unrelated individuals. In beta out-of-frame sequences, excess twin sharing was weaker, because having fewer shared sequences lowered the signal-to-noise ratio.

The CDR3 sequence holds 14 residues, the cysteine and phenylalanine included. The kept DNA is CDR3 alone, 42 bases in frame from the first base. Relative to germline, V is 3 bases shorter and J is 10 bases shorter, with 19 bases between their ends. The germline V gene (reference sequence) supplies CDR1 DFQATT and CDR2 SNEGSKA. Library creation used 5' RACE. The sequencer was an Illumina HiSeq 2000. Template switching added a universal primer binding site, and the final cDNA carried a unique molecular identifier that allowed TCR cDNA molecules to be counted accurately. Specific primers in the conserved constant-segment region were used to synthesize first-strand cDNA for TCR alpha and beta chains. To control for contamination, each cDNA library was double barcoded with a SMART-Mk sample barcode plus Illumina barcodes. TruSeq adapter sequences, together with Illumina sample barcodes, were added in two successive PCR steps. Sequencing of the TCR alpha and beta cDNA libraries was done on the Illumina HiSeq platform using custom primers. As for the original processing: MiGEC was used to process raw reads and extract unique molecular identifiers, and MiXCR was used to find CDR3 positions. Recombination models were inferred per individual with the repgenHMM and IGoR tools using an EM algorithm. The tcR package in R was used for shared clonotype analysis, with sharing normalized by the product of cloneset sizes. To study raw recombination free of thymic and clonal selection effects, out-of-frame nonproductive sequences were analyzed. The public reads were quality trimmed at Q25 with fastp and then assembled into clones with MiXCR by TCRdb, keeping productive beta chains. Every entry covers one CDR3 protein and lists the most common genes and DNA from its rows. The V and J calls and clone size are TCRdb's, not the authors'. Recorded for this sample are 300,000 to 400,000 distinct CDR3 sequences; around 12% of them occurred a single time. The top ten constitute roughly 7.8% of the sample.

Every donor was a healthy Caucasian. Three pairs of female monozygotic twins, all aged 18 to 29 years, were included in the twin cohort. CD4+ and CD8+ T cell populations were isolated with positive isolation kits from Invitrogen. This same sample was also part of a study on yellow fever vaccine responses in identical twins. The second study's paper adds: According to the authors, the vaccine-induced T cell response in identical twins seemed to be partly convergent and partly specific to each individual. In identical twins, the study followed T cell clones that responded to the vaccine with precision.

Recombination joined TRBV20-1 with TRBJ2-1; the D call could be TRBD1 or TRBD2, with each sharing 5 bases. This receptor was obtained from a woman between 18 and 29 years old in good health. What was sequenced was CD8+ T cells sorted from blood. The DNA sequence follows: TGCAGTGCTAGGCTGGGGCTAGGATGGAGGGAGCAGTTCTTC. Translated, it gives CSARLGLGWREQFF.